These 19 T cell receptor beta chains came from one sample sequenced in a study of regulatory T cells in long-lasting Graves disease. To make TCR beta libraries, researchers used iRepertoire HTBI primers and Arm-PCR of CDR3 regions. TCRdb processed the multiplex PCR reads anew with MiXCR; each CDR3 protein has one entry. The data contain 200,000 to 250,000 distinct CDR3 sequences, about a sixth of them singletons. Time point indicated: newly diagnosed GD, antithyroid drugs for less than 3 months. Extracted PBMC RNA gave rise to the TCR library. Sequences were derived from peripheral blood mononuclear cells (PBMCs), sampled at new diagnosis, from a patient treated with antithyroid drugs. The receptors originated from a female donor with Graves disease.

In its sample, this clonotype was seen many times. J is TRBJ2-7 and V is TRBV10-3; tentatively, D is TRBD1 (6 bases). V was clipped by 10 bases and J by 3 bases, with 13 bases between them. Germline values: CDR1 ENHRY, CDR2 SYGVKD. The length of the CDR3 is 12 residues. Written as DNA, the CDR3 is TGTGCCACCAAGACAGGAGACTACGAGCAGTACTTC. Its translation: CATKTGDYEQYF.

This clonotype showed up many times. This chain links TRBV7-2 with TRBJ2-1; 8 nucleotides agree with TRBD2. Germline CDR1 is SGHTA and CDR2 is FQGNSA. V was clipped by 1 base and J by 5 bases; unmatched bases: 7. The CDR3 covers 16 residues. The CDR3 DNA follows: TGTGCCAGCAGCTTAGGGTTACTAGCGGACCACAATGAGCAGTTCTTC. Translating it yields CASSLGLLADHNEQFF.

This clonotype was recorded many times. J is TRBJ2-2 and V is TRBV6-2 or TRBV6-3, with a possible D match to TRBD1 (6 bases). The CDR3 has 15 residues. V lost 0 bases to trimming and J lost 3 bases, with 8 bases between them. The germline gives CDR1 MNHEY, CDR2 SVGEGT. The CDR3 loop reads CASSYSGGYTGELFF. The CDR3 coding sequence is TGTGCCAGCAGTTACTCAGGGGGTTACACCGGGGAGCTGTTTTTT.

This chain joins TRBV20-1 and TRBJ2-1; TRBD2 might be the D (7 bases). From germline, CDR1 is DFQATT and CDR2 SNEGSKA (reference sequence). Trimming left V 5 bases short and J 2 bases short, with 16 bases between. The CDR3 loop spans 15 amino acids. The CDR3 sequence: CSAGGGGLAYNEQFF. The CDR3 DNA follows: TGCAGTGCTGGGGGGGGGGGCCTCGCCTACAATGAGCAGTTCTTC.

This clonotype showed up many times. This sequence joins TRBV5-8 and TRBJ1-1; 9 bases are a match to TRBD1. V lost 2 bases, J lost 4 bases, and 3 bases stayed unmatched. In germline, CDR1 is SGHTS, CDR2 YDEGEE. The CDR3 length is 14 residues. The CDR3: CASSFVTGGTEAFF. The CDR3, as DNA: TGTGCCAGCAGCTTTGTGACAGGGGGCACTGAAGCTTTCTTT.

V usage is TRBV20-1 and J usage is TRBJ1-2; D is perhaps TRBD1 (5 bases). The V end lost 6 bases, the J end lost 7 bases, and 21 bases lay between the germline ends. The CDR3 is 14 residues long. The germline V gene has CDR1 DFQATT and CDR2 SNEGSKA (reference sequence). CDR3 DNA: TGCAGTGCGCTCCATCCGGGGGAGTTAGGTGGCTACACCTTC. As protein: CSALHPGELGGYTF.

To note about this clonotype: With a much larger clone just one base away, this may be a read error. The V call is TRBV6-1, the J call TRBJ2-1, with D perhaps TRBD2 (5 bases). Trimming removed 6 bases at V and 4 bases at J, with 10 bases between. CDR1 is MNHNS and CDR2 is SASEGT in the germline V gene. This CDR3 contains 13 residues. The CDR3 DNA sequence: TGTGCCAGCAGCCCCGGGATTTACAATGAGCAGTTCTTC. It yields the protein CASSPGIYNEQFF.

This clonotype was observed many times. The chain combines TRBV7-6 with TRBJ2-5, with 9 bases aligning to TRBD1. This CDR3 region has 17 residues. V lost 5 bases and J lost 5; bases outside the gene matches: 15. The germline V gene encodes CDR1 SGHVS and CDR2 FNYEAQ. As DNA, the CDR3 is TGTGCCAGCAGCCCCGGGACAGGGCTTCGCCGGGGGGAGACCCAGTACTTC. Its protein product is CASSPGTGLRRGETQYF.

Of note for this clonotype: This is likely an artifact of a read error, given a far larger clone one base away. The chain uses TRBV20-1 and TRBJ2-7, with TRBD2 matching 9 bases. CDR1 and CDR2 (germline): DFQATT, SNEGSKA (reference sequence). After removal of 0 bases from V and 7 bases from J, the junction contained 10 bases not matched to a gene. There are 15 residues in the CDR3. The CDR3 DNA reads TGCAGTGCTAGAGATAGCGGGAGCGCCTACAATGAGCAGTACTTC. Amino acid sequence: CSARDSGSAYNEQYF.

Concerning this clonotype itself: The likely explanation is a read error, given a far larger clone one base away. The genes are TRBV12-3 or TRBV12-4 and TRBJ2-3, with 7 bases aligning to TRBD2. The CDR3 covers 15 residues. In DNA form, the CDR3 reads TGTGCCAGCCGGGACTACGGCTCGTTCACAGGTACGCAGTATTTT. It specifies CASRDYGSFTGTQYF.

This clonotype was recorded many times. The chain recombines TRBV7-9 with TRBJ2-1; TRBD2 aligns across 11 bases. Losses at the gene ends were 5 bases for V and 1 base for J; bases not matched to a gene: 7. Germline V gives CDR1 SEHNR, CDR2 FQNEAQ (reference sequence). CDR3 length equals 17 residues. CDR3 coding DNA: TGTGCCAGCAGCGGGTTCGTAGCGGGAGGGTCCTACAATGAGCAGTTCTTC. As protein: CASSGFVAGGSYNEQFF.

This clonotype was counted many times. CDR3 DNA sequence: TGTGCCACCAGTGATCCTGGACAGAGGTATGGCTACACCTTC. Translating it yields CATSDPGQRYGYTF. The chain combines TRBV24-1 with TRBJ1-2, with a tentative D call TRBD1 (6 bases). Germline V lookup: CDR1 KGHDR, CDR2 SFDVKD. V lost 3 bases to trimming and J lost 5 bases, with 12 bases between them. The CDR3 is 14 amino acids.

This clonotype was detected many times. CDR3 loop: CASSPFGAYEQYF. Here the CDR3 DNA reads TGTGCCAGCAGCCCCTTTGGGGCCTACGAGCAGTACTTC. This chain connects TRBV7-2 to TRBJ2-7; D not resolved. The germline V and J ends were trimmed by 5 bases and 2 bases, with 10 bases remaining between them. Germline V gene data show CDR1 as SGHTA and CDR2 as FQGNSA. The CDR3 extends over 13 amino acids.

This clonotype is categorized as medium-sized. V usage is TRBV7-3 and J usage is TRBJ2-1, with D unresolved. Trimming removed 1 base at V and 5 bases at J, with 9 bases between. The germline CDR1 and CDR2 sequences are SGHTA and FQGTGA. The CDR3 is made up of 14 amino acids. The CDR3 spells CASSLSDGHNEQFF. CDR3 sequence (DNA): TGTGCCAGCAGCTTAAGCGACGGGCACAATGAGCAGTTCTTC.

This clonotype was seen repeatedly, ten times or more. This rearrangement joins TRBV30 to TRBJ1-5; a weak D match, TRBD1 (6 bases). The CDR3 sequence is 13 residues long. The germline CDR1 and CDR2 sequences are GTSNPN and SVGIG (reference sequence). Trimming pared 2 bases from V and 8 bases from J, leaving 13 bases between. CDR3 sequence (DNA): TGTGCCTGGAGTCTAGCAGGGGTTGAGCCCCAGCATTTT. This encodes CAWSLAGVEPQHF.

In its sample, this clonotype was seen many times. J is TRBJ2-2 and V is TRBV30, with a possible D match to TRBD2 (6 bases). V was trimmed by 1 base and J by 3 bases, leaving 9 bases between them. There are 14 residues in the CDR3. The germline CDR1 and CDR2 sequences are GTSNPN and SVGIG (reference sequence). For the CDR3, the DNA is TGTGCCTGGAGTGGTCTAGCGCACACCGGGGAGCTGTTTTTT. Protein sequence: CAWSGLAHTGELFF.

This clonotype was counted at least ten times. This chain uses TRBV11-3 with TRBJ2-7, with D uncertain. This CDR3 has 14 residues. V was pared by 5 bases and J by 5 bases, with 16 bases between. CDR1 SGHNT and CDR2 YENEEA come from the germline V gene. CDR3 sequence: CASSRTDVGDEQYF. DNA for the CDR3: TGTGCCAGCAGCCGAACGGACGTGGGTGACGAGCAGTACTTC.

In its sample, this clonotype was seen many times. The CDR3 protein is CASSLGNWHIEQYF. CDR3 in DNA: TGTGCCAGCAGCTTAGGAAACTGGCATATCGAGCAGTACTTC. The rearrangement joins TRBV7-2 to TRBJ2-7; D not resolved. Germline V gene data show CDR1 as SGHTA and CDR2 as FQGNSA. With 1 base removed from V and 6 bases from J, the gap between germline ends came to 13 bases. This CDR3 has 14 residues.

Ten or more counts support this clonotype. J is TRBJ2-1 and V is TRBV30; D is unresolved. The CDR3 is 11 amino acids. Germline CDR1 is GTSNPN and CDR2 is SVGIG (reference sequence). Trimming cost V 4 bases and J 10 bases, with 11 bases left between them. CDR3 in amino acids: CAWIPASEQFF. The CDR3 DNA is TGTGCCTGGATTCCGGCCAGCGAGCAGTTCTTC.